This T cell receptor (beta chain) was profiled in a study of cytomegalovirus exposure and HLA in healthy donors. The study ran its PCR with 60 Vbeta and 13 Jbeta primers. Generated by immunoSEQ multiplex PCR, the TCRdb table keeps only in-frame clones and is missing some. The sample has tens of thousands of clones; the top ten hold approximately 1.1%. Study observations and caveats: Rarity marked most TCR sequences, yet some public TCRs occurred in many donors. A later analysis, which compared TCR beta chains of equal frequency, found the HLA-associated ones more clonally expanded. HLA alleles showed associations with some 17,000 TCR beta sequences in a later analysis, at a 0.05 false discovery rate.

For this clone: The antigen is unknown.

The V and J ends lost 6 bases and 5 bases, in that order; junction bases with no gene match: 8. The germline V gene encodes CDR1 SGHAT and CDR2 FQNNGV. This CDR3 comprises 16 residues. This TCR came from a woman in her twenties or thirties in good health and CMV-seronegative. The chain joins TRBV11-2 to TRBJ2-1, with 12 nucleotides matching TRBD2. Sample: PBMCs. The CDR3 is CASRGPGLAGHNEQFF. The DNA of the CDR3 is TGTGCCAGCAGGGGACCGGGACTAGCGGGCCACAATGAGCAGTTCTTC. Drawing the rest from reference TRBV11-2 and TRBJ2-1, the complete variable domain is EAGVAQSPRYKIIEKRQSVAFWCNPISGHATLYWYQQILGQGPKLLIQFQNNGVVDDSQLPKDRFSAERLKGVDSTLKIQPAKLEDSAVYLCASRGPGLAGHNEQFFGPGTRLTVL.